One and the same sample provided the 28 T cell receptor beta chains below, sequenced in a study of Graves' ophthalmopathy and Graves' hyperthyroidism. Investigators amplified TCR beta CDR3 regions from RNA transcripts. Following a first-round RT-PCR that used HTBI primers, a second-round multiplex PCR was carried out. Via MiXCR, TCRdb re-called the multiplex PCR reads, giving one row per CDR3 protein. Among about 590,000 distinct CDR3 sequences listed, roughly 40% were seen once. Material for sequencing was peripheral blood or thyroid tissue (not recorded which). All receptors come from an adult man with Graves' hyperthyroidism.

This clonotype was counted once. The chain has TRBV20-1 and TRBJ2-3; 10 bases line up with TRBD2. Looked up from germline, CDR1 is DFQATT and CDR2 is SNEGSKA (reference sequence). The V segment lost 4 bases and the J segment 8 bases; nucleotides outside the gene matches: 9. The CDR3 contains 14 residues. CDR3 nucleotide sequence: TGCAGTGCTAATCTAGCGGGGGCCGGAGGTACGCAGTATTTT. This translates into CSANLAGAGGTQYF.

In this sample, this clonotype turned up many times. This chain uses TRBV11-2 with TRBJ2-7, with D maybe TRBD1 (5 bases). Germline V lookup: CDR1 SGHAT, CDR2 FQNNGV. This CDR3 spans 14 amino acids. The V end lost 4 bases, the J end lost 3 bases, and 13 bases lay between the germline ends. CDR3 region: CASSSPGKYYEQYF. In nucleotides, the CDR3 is TGTGCCAGCAGCTCACCAGGGAAGTACTACGAGCAGTACTTC.

This clonotype was observed at least ten times. The gene calls are TRBV5-1 and TRBJ1-1, with unresolved D. The germline gives CDR1 SGHRS, CDR2 YFSETQ. The CDR3 spans 13 residues. Trimming stripped 5 bases from V and 4 bases from J, with 12 bases between. CDR3 loop: CASRRGLGTEAFF. Written as DNA, the CDR3 is TGCGCCAGCAGGCGAGGTTTGGGCACTGAAGCTTTCTTT.

This clonotype was picked up a small number of times. This chain links TRBV20-1 with TRBJ2-3, with D hard to call. Germline CDR1 is DFQATT and CDR2 is SNEGSKA (reference sequence). The CDR3 consists of 14 residues. The germline V and J ends were trimmed by 0 bases and 2 bases, with 9 bases remaining between them. The CDR3 DNA reads TGCAGTGCTAGAGATTTCGTTGCCACAGATACGCAGTATTTT. Its translation is CSARDFVATDTQYF.

The chain employs TRBV6-6 and TRBJ1-1; 9 bases are shared with TRBD1. Losses at the gene ends were 6 bases for V and 0 bases for J; bases not matched to a gene: 8. Germline V gives CDR1 MNHNY, CDR2 SVGAGI (reference sequence). This CDR3 has 16 residues. The CDR3 protein is CASSSLQGAVNTEAFF. The CDR3, as DNA: TGTGCCAGCAGCTCTTTACAGGGGGCGGTGAACACTGAAGCTTTCTTT.

This clonotype was picked up many times. V gene TRBV4-2 combines with J gene TRBJ1-1, with 7 positions matching TRBD1. V lost 0 bases, J lost 2 bases, and 6 bases stayed unmatched. The length of the CDR3 is 16 residues. The germline CDR1 and CDR2 sequences are LGHNA and YNFKEQ. The CDR3 loop reads CASSQDKGQQNTEAFF. For the CDR3, the DNA is TGTGCCAGCAGCCAAGATAAGGGACAGCAAAACACTGAAGCTTTCTTT.

This clonotype has only a few counts. The chain employs TRBV20-1 and TRBJ2-3; 9 bases agree with TRBD2. The trim removed 5 bases at V and 2 bases at J, leaving 8 bases unmatched. This CDR3 region has 15 residues. Germline V gives CDR1 DFQATT, CDR2 SNEGSKA (reference sequence). The CDR3 DNA sequence: TGCAGTGCTTTTACGACTAGCGGATACACAGATACGCAGTATTTT. Translating gives CSAFTTSGYTDTQYF.

In DNA, the CDR3 is TGTGCCAGCAGTTTATCGTTGGTCTCGGGTGGCTACACCTTC. This sequence encodes CASSLSLVSGGYTF. This sequence joins TRBV27 and TRBJ1-2, with no clear D. CDR3 size: 14 residues. Trimming pared 0 bases from V and 7 bases from J, leaving 12 bases between. Looked up from germline, CDR1 is MNHEY and CDR2 is SMNVEV (reference sequence).

This clonotype was seen a few times. The CDR3 carries no conserved terminal phenylalanine or tryptophan, so it likely arises from a read error. It is unclear where the CDR3 begins or ends on the DNA, so no DNA is shown, and the CDR3 is as TCRdb lists it. The chain uses TRBV11-2 and TRBJ2-7. Germline-derived CDR1 and CDR2 are SGHAT and FQNNGV. Counting both end residues, the CDR3 totals 11 amino acids. CDR3 amino acids: CASSLASDRYI.

V usage is TRBV7-9 and J usage is TRBJ2-7; TRBD2 matches 15 bases. Looked up from germline, CDR1 is SEHNR and CDR2 is FQNEAQ (reference sequence). The CDR3 has 19 residues. V lost 3 bases, J lost 7 bases, and 16 bases stayed unmatched. In nucleotides, the CDR3 is TGTGCCAGCAGCTTCTACGCCGGACTAGCGGGGGGGCCTGACAATGAGCAGTACTTC. As protein: CASSFYAGLAGGPDNEQYF.

Concerning this clonotype itself: A much more abundant neighbour one base away suggests this may be a read error. The chain couples TRBV12-3 or TRBV12-4 to TRBJ1-5; 9 nucleotides line up with TRBD1. This CDR3 spans 14 amino acids. The CDR3 DNA reads as TGTGCCAGCAGTACAGGGGGCGCGGATCAGCTCCAGCATTTT. As protein: CASSTGGADQLQHF.

This clonotype came up many times. V is TRBV29-1 and J is TRBJ2-7, with unresolved D. The V gene lost 0 bases and the J gene lost 3 bases, with 9 bases spanning the gap. The CDR3 consists of 13 residues. CDR1 SQVTM and CDR2 ANQGSEA come from the germline V gene. The CDR3 region is CSVEDRAGYEQYF. The CDR3 DNA is TGCAGCGTTGAAGATCGGGCAGGCTACGAGCAGTACTTC.

This clonotype was detected ten times or more. The rearrangement joins TRBV6-5 to TRBJ1-2, with D possibly matching TRBD1 (5 bases). The V end lost 7 bases, the J end lost 5 bases, and 17 bases lay between the germline ends. Germline CDR1 reads MNHEY; CDR2 reads SVGAGI. The CDR3 loop spans 14 amino acids. The CDR3 nucleotides read TGTGCCAGCAAAAGCAGAGGGGAGGAGTATGGCTACACCTTC. Translated, it gives CASKSRGEEYGYTF.

Note on this clonotype: At one end the junction does not follow the germline gene, possibly because of a read error. The rearrangement links TRBV20-1 to TRBJ1-1; tentative D call: TRBD1 (5 bases). CDR3 length: 8 amino acids. In germline, CDR1 is DFQATT, CDR2 SNEGSKA (reference sequence). The DNA for the CDR3 is TGCAGTGCTATCATGGGGGGTTTT. The encoded protein is CSAIMGGF.

This clonotype was detected ten times or more. J is TRBJ2-7 and V is TRBV7-9; tentatively, D is TRBD1 (6 bases). The germline V gene encodes CDR1 SEHNR and CDR2 FQNEAQ (reference sequence). This CDR3 region has 14 residues. V lost 1 base and J lost 2, with 9 bases in between. The CDR3 nucleotides read TGTGCCAGCAGCTTAGGAGGGGGTCCCTACGAGCAGTACTTC. Translating it yields CASSLGGGPYEQYF.

This clonotype was recorded many times. The rearrangement joins TRBV12-3 or TRBV12-4 to TRBJ2-7; the D is unclear. This CDR3 spans 12 amino acids. The germline V and J ends were trimmed by 3 bases and 3 bases, with 6 bases remaining between them. The CDR3 loop is CASSFPGYEQYF. Here the CDR3 DNA reads TGTGCCAGCAGTTTCCCGGGCTACGAGCAGTACTTC.

The chain uses TRBV7-8 and TRBJ2-2, with D hard to call. V dropped 1 base and J dropped 1 base, with 10 bases sitting between them. Looked up from germline, CDR1 is SGHVS and CDR2 is FQNEAQ. The CDR3 is 16 residues long. CDR3 in amino acids: CASSLVDVRNTGELFF. The CDR3 DNA reads TGTGCCAGCAGCTTAGTCGATGTCAGGAACACCGGGGAGCTGTTTTTT.

This clonotype was observed a few times. V and J are TRBV6-6 and TRBJ2-7, with 8 bases aligning to TRBD1. CDR1 and CDR2 (germline): MNHNY, SVGAGI (reference sequence). The CDR3 is 15 residues long. J was trimmed by 1 base and V by 6 bases; bases with no gene match: 8. The CDR3 protein is CASSPRQGKSYEQYF. The DNA of the CDR3 is TGTGCCAGCAGCCCCCGACAGGGGAAATCCTACGAGCAGTACTTC.

This clonotype was found many times. The V gene is TRBV12-3 or TRBV12-4, the J gene TRBJ2-6; weak D call: TRBD1 (5 bases). The CDR3 runs to 15 residues. V was cut by 1 base and J by 3 bases, with 7 bases left in between. DNA of the CDR3: TGTGCCAGCAGTTTAGTAGGGGATGGGGCCAACGTCCTGACTTTC. Its protein is CASSLVGDGANVLTF.

This clonotype has at least ten counts. V is TRBV20-1 and J is TRBJ2-5, with 9 positions matching TRBD1. This CDR3 is built from 14 residues. The V gene's germline CDR1 is DFQATT and CDR2 SNEGSKA (reference sequence). For the CDR3, the DNA is TGCAGCCCAATACAGGGGGCTTCCAAAGAGACCCAGTACTTC. Its translation: CSPIQGASKETQYF.

There are many counts of this clonotype. V usage is TRBV29-1 and J usage is TRBJ2-3; D is uncertain. Germline lookup yields CDR1 SQVTM and CDR2 ANQGSEA. The CDR3 totals 14 residues. Trimming removed 6 bases at V and 4 bases at J, with 17 bases between. In nucleotides, the CDR3 is TGCAGCGTGGACCTACCCCCTAGGGCAGATACGCAGTATTTT. Residues: CSVDLPPRADTQYF.

This clonotype was detected ten times or more. The chain links TRBV5-6 to TRBJ1-4; 8 bases are shared with TRBD1. Germline CDR1 reads SGHDT; CDR2 reads YYEEEE. V trimming: 4 bases; J trimming: 2 bases; junction bases outside the gene matches: 7. The CDR3 is 16 amino acids. CDR3 bases: TGTGCCAGCAGCATGACAGGGGAGGCGACTAATGAAAAACTGTTTTTT. Its translation is CASSMTGEATNEKLFF.

This clonotype has ten or more counts. The CDR3 DNA sequence: TGTGCCAGCAGACTACGACAGGGCAGCACCGGGGAGCTGTTTTTT. It translates to CASRLRQGSTGELFF. V usage is TRBV12-3 or TRBV12-4 and J usage is TRBJ2-2; the match to TRBD1 covers 7 bases. This CDR3 comprises 15 residues. Germline trimming cut 6 bases from V and 4 bases from J; bases unmatched to any gene: 8.

Many counts were recorded for this clonotype. The chain recombines TRBV20-1 with TRBJ1-2, with D possibly matching TRBD1 (6 bases). The CDR3 contains 15 residues. V was shortened by 3 bases and J by 2 bases, with 16 bases between the two germline ends. CDR1 is DFQATT, CDR2 SNEGSKA, per germline (reference sequence). The CDR3 is CSASSLGGQNYGYTF. The CDR3 DNA reads TGCAGTGCTAGTTCGCTGGGGGGGCAGAACTATGGCTACACCTTC.

The chain links TRBV6-4 to TRBJ1-5, with D possibly being TRBD1 (5 bases). The germline V and J ends were trimmed by 4 bases and 2 bases, with 12 bases remaining between them. This CDR3 region has 15 residues. Germline V CDR1 and CDR2: MRHNA, SNTAGT. The CDR3 reads CASSVGGSRNQPQHF. CDR3 DNA sequence: TGTGCCAGCAGTGTGGGGGGTTCACGCAATCAGCCCCAGCATTTT.

This chain joins TRBV29-1 and TRBJ2-5, with a possible D match to TRBD1 (6 bases). Germline V lookup: CDR1 SQVTM, CDR2 ANQGSEA. This CDR3 is built from 12 residues. The V end lost 8 bases, the J end lost 4 bases, and 14 bases lay between the germline ends. CDR3 loop: CSLGARGETQYF. Here the CDR3 DNA reads TGCAGCTTGGGTGCCAGGGGAGAGACCCAGTACTTC.

This chain connects TRBV9 to TRBJ2-4; 9 nucleotides line up with TRBD1. Germline-derived CDR1 and CDR2 are SGDLS and YYNGEE. This CDR3 comprises 14 residues. J gave up 10 bases and V 2 bases, and 7 bases lay outside the gene matches. Here the CDR3 DNA reads TGTGCCAGCAGCGTGGGGGACAGGGAGTATATTCAGTACTTC. Translation gives CASSVGDREYIQYF.

This clonotype occurred many times. J is TRBJ1-1 and V is TRBV6-6; D is unclear. This CDR3 comprises 18 residues. In germline, CDR1 is MNHNY, CDR2 SVGAGI (reference sequence). V was clipped by 6 bases and J by 4 bases, with 27 bases between them. The CDR3 DNA reads as TGTGCCAGCAGCCGAACTCACGCCTATGAAGTAAAGGGCACTGAAGCTTTCTTT. Protein product: CASSRTHAYEVKGTEAFF.